The 17 T cell receptor beta chains below come from one sample, sequenced in a study of blood T cell repertoires in COVID-19. The data were produced by immunoSEQ multiplex PCR, yet TCRdb's version contains in-frame clones alone and is incomplete. The sample yields 300,000 to 350,000 clones, 80% to 90% seen once. The sequencing input was PBMCs or T cells enriched from blood (not recorded which). The receptor set was obtained from a man aged 25-45 years who had recovered from COVID-19.

This chain links TRBV5-4 with TRBJ2-2; D is perhaps TRBD2 (7 bases). The length of the CDR3 is 17 residues. Germline V gives CDR1 SGHNT, CDR2 YYREEE (reference sequence). V lost 4 bases, J lost 2 bases, and 18 bases lay in between. Here the CDR3 DNA reads TGTGCCAGCAGCCAGACGGGGGGCGCGGGTAACACCGGGGAGCTGTTTTTT. This encodes CASSQTGGAGNTGELFF.

This clone was observed a handful of times. This chain joins TRBV6-6 and TRBJ1-4, with a tentative D call TRBD1 (6 bases). CDR3 length: 15 residues. Trimming shortened V by 4 bases and J by 7 bases, and 16 bases separated the two germline ends. Germline-derived CDR1 and CDR2 are MNHNY and SVGAGI (reference sequence). The CDR3 DNA reads as TGTGCCAGCAGTTTCGGTGGGGGGGCGGGTGAAAAACTGTTTTTT. Protein sequence: CASSFGGGAGEKLFF.

This clone has more than one count but fewer than ten. The chain joins TRBV6-4 to TRBJ1-5; tentative D call: TRBD1 (5 bases). Trimming stripped 3 bases from V and 2 bases from J, with 11 bases between. CDR3 length: 15 amino acids. Looked up from germline, CDR1 is MRHNA and CDR2 is SNTAGT. The CDR3 region is CASSEGGDGNQPQHF. The CDR3 DNA reads TGTGCCAGCAGTGAGGGGGGGGACGGCAATCAGCCCCAGCATTTT.

The J gene is TRBJ1-1, the V gene TRBV15; 7 nucleotides agree with TRBD1. The J segment lost 3 bases and the V segment lost 5 bases, leaving 9 bases of the junction unmatched. The CDR3 length is 15 residues. Germline CDR1 reads LNHNV; CDR2 reads YYDKDF (reference sequence). The CDR3 here is CATSRTTGAYTEAFF. The CDR3 DNA reads as TGTGCCACCAGCCGGACCACAGGGGCGTACACTGAAGCTTTCTTT.

The table lists this clone with a count of one. The rearrangement joins TRBV29-1 to TRBJ2-3; 11 positions agree with TRBD2. The CDR3 spans 14 residues. Germline CDR1 and CDR2: SQVTM and ANQGSEA. The CDR3 sequence is CSLAGGTATDTQYF. The CDR3 DNA is TGCAGTCTAGCGGGGGGAACTGCCACAGATACGCAGTATTTT.

The rearrangement joins TRBV27 to TRBJ1-2; D might be TRBD1 (5 bases). With 0 bases removed from V and 8 bases from J, the gap between germline ends came to 16 bases. Germline V CDR1 and CDR2: MNHEY, SMNVEV (reference sequence). The CDR3 length is 15 residues. The CDR3 DNA follows: TGTGCCAGCAGTTTATCGGCAACAGGTCATAGGGGCTACACCTTC. It specifies CASSLSATGHRGYTF.

The genes are TRBV6-1 and TRBJ1-2; a weak D match, TRBD1 (6 bases). The CDR3 spans 16 residues. Per the germline V gene, CDR1 is MNHNS and CDR2 is SASEGT. V was trimmed by 4 bases and J by 2 bases, leaving 17 bases between them. CDR3 protein: CASSVTYTGLNYGYTF. The CDR3 nucleotides are TGTGCCAGCAGTGTCACTTACACAGGGCTCAACTATGGCTACACCTTC.

The chain links TRBV20-1 to TRBJ1-1; TRBD1 is a possible D gene (6 bases). V lost 4 bases and J 10 bases, leaving 13 bases between the germline ends. Per the germline V gene, CDR1 is DFQATT and CDR2 is SNEGSKA (reference sequence). The CDR3 spans 11 residues. In DNA, the CDR3 is TGCAGTGCTAACTTTCCACAGGGAGCTTTCTTT. Translation gives CSANFPQGAFF.

This rearrangement joins TRBV7-2 to TRBJ2-1, with 8 bases matching TRBD2. This CDR3 contains 15 residues. Germline CDR1 reads SGHTA; CDR2 reads FQGNSA. With 2 bases clipped from V and 7 bases from J, the junction kept 7 bases outside the gene matches. CDR3 amino acids: CASSLYGGAGNEQFF. The CDR3, as DNA: TGTGCCAGCAGCTTATACGGGGGGGCGGGTAATGAGCAGTTCTTC.

This clone showed up just a few times. V gene TRBV4-1 combines with J gene TRBJ1-2; D possibly corresponds to TRBD1 (5 bases). There are 15 residues in the CDR3. The germline V and J ends were trimmed by 0 bases and 7 bases, with 15 bases remaining between them. The germline V gene encodes CDR1 MGHRA and CDR2 YSYEKL. As DNA, the CDR3 is TGCGCCAGCAGCCAAGATCGGGACTGGGGCGGTGGCTACACCTTC. Translating it yields CASSQDRDWGGGYTF.

The rearrangement joins TRBV7-9 to TRBJ2-7; 8 nucleotides align to TRBD1. Trimming at V came to 5 bases and at J to 3 bases, leaving 6 bases not matched to a gene. CDR1 and CDR2 (germline): SEHNR, FQNEAQ (reference sequence). This CDR3 is 14 amino acids long. The CDR3, as DNA: TGTGCCAGCAGCCCGGACAGGGTATACTACGAGCAGTACTTC. As protein: CASSPDRVYYEQYF.

The rearrangement joins TRBV12-3 or TRBV12-4 to TRBJ1-4; 7 bases match TRBD1. This CDR3 contains 13 residues. V lost 6 bases, J lost 6 bases, and 4 bases stayed unmatched. CDR3 region: CASSFTGDEKLFF. The CDR3 DNA sequence: TGTGCCAGCAGCTTCACAGGGGATGAAAAACTGTTTTTT.

In this sample, this clone turned up a few times. This sequence joins TRBV5-1 and TRBJ2-7, with a possible D match to TRBD2 (6 bases). Trimming cost V 0 bases and J 6 bases, with 13 bases left between them. Germline loops: CDR1 SGHRS, CDR2 YFSETQ. CDR3 size: 14 residues. The chain's CDR3 is CASSLGPVGGEQYF. The CDR3 coding sequence is TGCGCCAGCAGCTTGGGGCCGGTGGGGGGCGAGCAGTACTTC.

This chain joins TRBV19 and TRBJ2-1; D may be TRBD1 (6 bases). V was pared by 3 bases and J by 2 bases, with 11 bases between. CDR1 and CDR2 (germline): LNHDA, SQIVND (reference sequence). The CDR3 loop spans 15 amino acids. CDR3 residues: CASSMTGGTYNEQFF. Written as DNA, the CDR3 is TGTGCCAGTAGTATGACAGGTGGGACCTACAATGAGCAGTTCTTC.

This chain links TRBV27 with TRBJ1-2; no clear D. Trimming removed 7 bases at V and 5 bases at J, with 14 bases between. Germline-derived CDR1 and CDR2 are MNHEY and SMNVEV (reference sequence). CDR3 length: 13 residues. The CDR3 region has the DNA TGTGCCAGCACCTCCCCGCGGGCTTATGGCTACACCTTC. This encodes CASTSPRAYGYTF.

The genes are TRBV5-5 and TRBJ2-7; 8 nucleotides agree with TRBD1. Germline values: CDR1 SGHKS, CDR2 YYEKEE (reference sequence). The V and J ends lost 0 bases and 2 bases, in that order; junction bases with no gene match: 13. This CDR3 region has 18 residues. The CDR3: CASSLGPSRQGLPYEQYF. Here the CDR3 DNA reads TGTGCCAGCAGCTTGGGCCCCTCTCGACAGGGGTTACCCTACGAGCAGTACTTC.

The rearrangement uses TRBV19 and TRBJ1-5, with D hard to call. V was pared by 2 bases and J by 4 bases, with 9 bases between. Germline lookup yields CDR1 LNHDA and CDR2 SQIVND (reference sequence). This CDR3 spans 14 amino acids. The CDR3 loop reads CASSILELNQPQHF. The CDR3 DNA reads TGTGCCAGTAGTATACTGGAACTAAATCAGCCCCAGCATTTT.